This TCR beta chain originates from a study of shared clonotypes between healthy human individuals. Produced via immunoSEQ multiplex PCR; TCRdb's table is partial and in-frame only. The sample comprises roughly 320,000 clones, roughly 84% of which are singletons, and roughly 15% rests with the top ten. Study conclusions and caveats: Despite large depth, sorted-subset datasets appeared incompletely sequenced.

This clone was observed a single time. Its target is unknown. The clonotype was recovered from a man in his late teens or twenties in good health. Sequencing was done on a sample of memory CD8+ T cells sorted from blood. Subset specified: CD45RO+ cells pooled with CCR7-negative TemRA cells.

The CDR3 nucleotides are TGTGCCAGTAGTATAACCGGGACAGGGTGGGCTTTCTTT. Amino acids: CASSITGTGWAFF. The rearrangement uses TRBV19 and TRBJ1-1; 9 bases fit TRBD1. The ends lost 2 bases at V and 11 bases at J; junction bases unmatched: 6. CDR3 length: 13 residues. Per germline, CDR1 LNHDA and CDR2 SQIVND (reference sequence).